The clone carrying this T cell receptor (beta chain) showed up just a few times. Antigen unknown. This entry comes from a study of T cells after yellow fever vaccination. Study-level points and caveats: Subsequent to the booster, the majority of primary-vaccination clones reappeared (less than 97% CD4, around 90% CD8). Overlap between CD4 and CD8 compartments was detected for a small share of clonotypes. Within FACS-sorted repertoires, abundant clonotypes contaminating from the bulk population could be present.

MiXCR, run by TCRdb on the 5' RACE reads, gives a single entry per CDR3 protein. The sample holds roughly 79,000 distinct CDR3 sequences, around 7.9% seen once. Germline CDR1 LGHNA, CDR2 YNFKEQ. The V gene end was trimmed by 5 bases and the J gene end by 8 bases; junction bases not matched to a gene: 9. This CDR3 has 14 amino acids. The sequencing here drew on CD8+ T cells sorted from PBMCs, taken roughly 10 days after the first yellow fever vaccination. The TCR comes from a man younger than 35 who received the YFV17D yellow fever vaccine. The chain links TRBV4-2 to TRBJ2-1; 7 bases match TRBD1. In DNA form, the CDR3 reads TGTGCCAGCAGCTCCACGGTAGGGGGCGATGAGCAGTTCTTC. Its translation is CASSSTVGGDEQFF.